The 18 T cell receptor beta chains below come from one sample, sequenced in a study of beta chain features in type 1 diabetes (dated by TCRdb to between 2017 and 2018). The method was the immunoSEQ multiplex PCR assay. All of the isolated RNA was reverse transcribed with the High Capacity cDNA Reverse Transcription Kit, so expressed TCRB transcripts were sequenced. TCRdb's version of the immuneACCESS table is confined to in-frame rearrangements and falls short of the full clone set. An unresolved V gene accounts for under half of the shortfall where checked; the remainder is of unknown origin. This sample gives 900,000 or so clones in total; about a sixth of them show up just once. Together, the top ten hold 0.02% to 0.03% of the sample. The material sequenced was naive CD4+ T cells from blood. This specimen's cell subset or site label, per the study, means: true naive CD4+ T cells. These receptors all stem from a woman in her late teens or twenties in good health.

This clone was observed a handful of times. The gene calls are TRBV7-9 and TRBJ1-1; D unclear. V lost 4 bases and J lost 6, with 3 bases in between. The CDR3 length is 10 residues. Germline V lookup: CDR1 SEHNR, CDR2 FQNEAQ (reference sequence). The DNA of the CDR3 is TGTGCCAGCAGCTCCGCTGAAGCTTTCTTT. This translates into CASSSAEAFF.

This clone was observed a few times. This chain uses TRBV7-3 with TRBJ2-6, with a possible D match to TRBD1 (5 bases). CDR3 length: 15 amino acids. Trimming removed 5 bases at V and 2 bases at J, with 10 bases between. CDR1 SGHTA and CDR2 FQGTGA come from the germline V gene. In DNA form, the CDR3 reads TGTGCCAGCAGCGATCCAGGGACTGGGGCCAACGTCCTGACTTTC. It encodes CASSDPGTGANVLTF.

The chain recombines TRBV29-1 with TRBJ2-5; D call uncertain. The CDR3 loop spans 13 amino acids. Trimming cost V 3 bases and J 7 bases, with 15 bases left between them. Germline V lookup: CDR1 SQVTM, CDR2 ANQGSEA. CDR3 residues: CSVDSPYVGTQYF. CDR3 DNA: TGCAGCGTTGACTCGCCCTATGTGGGGACCCAGTACTTC.

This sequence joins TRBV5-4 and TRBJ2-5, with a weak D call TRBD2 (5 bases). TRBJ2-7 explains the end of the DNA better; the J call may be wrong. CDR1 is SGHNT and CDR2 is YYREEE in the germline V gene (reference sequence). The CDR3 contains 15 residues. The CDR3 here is CASSRDVASPHEQYF. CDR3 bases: TGTGCCAGCAGTCGTGACGTTGCTAGCCCCCACGAGCAGTACTTC.

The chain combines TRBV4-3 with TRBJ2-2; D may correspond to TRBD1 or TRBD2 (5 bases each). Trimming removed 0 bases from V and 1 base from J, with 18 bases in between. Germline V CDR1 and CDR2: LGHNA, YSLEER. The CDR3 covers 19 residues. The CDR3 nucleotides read TGCGCCAGCAGCCAAGATCCTGGGACCCGAGTCCGGAACACCGGGGAGCTGTTTTTT. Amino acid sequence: CASSQDPGTRVRNTGELFF.

CDR3 DNA: TGTGCCAGCAGCCGTAGCGCGGGAGGGCCCTCGGGTGAGCAGTTCTTC. Translation: CASSRSAGGPSGEQFF. The J gene is TRBJ2-1, the V gene TRBV4-2; 9 nucleotides agree with TRBD2. This CDR3 spans 16 amino acids. Trimming at V came to 4 bases and at J to 9 bases, leaving 13 bases not matched to a gene. Germline assignment: CDR1 LGHNA and CDR2 YNFKEQ.

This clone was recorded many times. The CDR3 loop reads CASSGSFTGELFF. CDR3 nucleotide sequence: TGTGCCAGCAGCGGTTCCTTCACCGGGGAGCTGTTTTTT. V and J are TRBV13 and TRBJ2-2; D call uncertain. Per the germline V gene, CDR1 is PRHDT and CDR2 is FYEKMQ (reference sequence). The CDR3 covers 13 residues. V lost 5 bases and J 4 bases, leaving 8 bases between the germline ends.

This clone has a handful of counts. The CDR3 protein is CSVEQGGGELFF. The CDR3 bases are TGCAGCGTGGAACAGGGGGGCGGGGAGCTGTTTTTT. V usage is TRBV29-1 and J usage is TRBJ2-2, with 8 bases aligning to TRBD1. V gave up 6 bases and J gave up 7 bases; unmatched junction bases: 4. Germline CDR1 is SQVTM and CDR2 is ANQGSEA. The CDR3 contains 12 residues.

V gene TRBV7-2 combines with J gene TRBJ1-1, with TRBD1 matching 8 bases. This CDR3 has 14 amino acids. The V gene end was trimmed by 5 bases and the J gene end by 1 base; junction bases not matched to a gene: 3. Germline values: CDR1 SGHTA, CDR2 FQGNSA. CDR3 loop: CASSKGQGNTEAFF. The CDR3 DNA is TGTGCCAGCAGCAAAGGACAGGGGAACACTGAAGCTTTCTTT.

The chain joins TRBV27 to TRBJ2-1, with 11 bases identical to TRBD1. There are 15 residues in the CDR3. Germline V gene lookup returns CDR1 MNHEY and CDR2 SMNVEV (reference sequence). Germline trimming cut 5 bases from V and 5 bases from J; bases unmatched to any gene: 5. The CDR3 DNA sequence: TGTGCCAGCAGTCCAGGACAGGGGGCGAACAATGAGCAGTTCTTC. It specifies CASSPGQGANNEQFF.

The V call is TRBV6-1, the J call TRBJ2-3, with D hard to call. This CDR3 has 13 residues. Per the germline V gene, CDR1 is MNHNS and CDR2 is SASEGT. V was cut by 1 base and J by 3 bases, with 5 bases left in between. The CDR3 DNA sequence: TGTGCCAGCAGTGAAGAGGCGACAGATACGCAGTATTTT. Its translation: CASSEEATDTQYF.

The CDR3 protein is CASSLERIYEQYF. DNA of the CDR3: TGTGCCAGCAGCTTAGAACGGATTTACGAGCAGTACTTC. J is TRBJ2-7 and V is TRBV11-1, with unresolved D. Germline CDR1 SGHAT, CDR2 FQDESV (reference sequence). This CDR3 is 13 amino acids long. The germline V and J ends were trimmed by 1 base and 4 bases, with 8 bases remaining between them.

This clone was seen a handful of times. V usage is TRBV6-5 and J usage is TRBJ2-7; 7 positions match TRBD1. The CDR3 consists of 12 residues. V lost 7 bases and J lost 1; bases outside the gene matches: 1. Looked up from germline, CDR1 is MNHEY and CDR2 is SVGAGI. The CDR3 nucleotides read TGTGCCAGCAAGGACAGGTCCTACGAGCAGTACTTC. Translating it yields CASKDRSYEQYF.

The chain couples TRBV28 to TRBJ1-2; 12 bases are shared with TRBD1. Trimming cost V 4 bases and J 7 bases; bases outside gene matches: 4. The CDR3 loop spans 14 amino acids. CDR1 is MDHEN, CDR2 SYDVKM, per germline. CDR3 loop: CASSSGQGAFGYTF. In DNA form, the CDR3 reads TGTGCCAGCAGTTCGGGACAGGGGGCTTTTGGCTACACCTTC.

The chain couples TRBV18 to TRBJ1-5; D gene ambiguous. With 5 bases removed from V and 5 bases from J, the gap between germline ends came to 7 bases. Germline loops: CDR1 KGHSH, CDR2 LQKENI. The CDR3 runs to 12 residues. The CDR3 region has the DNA TGTGCCAGCTCAACTAGACATCAGCCCCAGCATTTT. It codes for CASSTRHQPQHF.

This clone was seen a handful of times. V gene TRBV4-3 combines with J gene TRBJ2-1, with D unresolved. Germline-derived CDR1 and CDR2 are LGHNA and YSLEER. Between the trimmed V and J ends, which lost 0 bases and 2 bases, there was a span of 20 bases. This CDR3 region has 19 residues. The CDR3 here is CASSQEAYRGSTAYNEQFF. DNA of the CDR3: TGCGCCAGCAGCCAAGAGGCGTATAGAGGATCCACCGCCTACAATGAGCAGTTCTTC.

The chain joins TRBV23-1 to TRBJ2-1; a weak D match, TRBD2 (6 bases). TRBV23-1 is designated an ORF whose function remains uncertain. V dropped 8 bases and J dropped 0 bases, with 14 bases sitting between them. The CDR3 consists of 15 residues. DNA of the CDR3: TGCGCCAGCCGGGGGTCGGAGGTCTCCTACAATGAGCAGTTCTTC. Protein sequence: CASRGSEVSYNEQFF.

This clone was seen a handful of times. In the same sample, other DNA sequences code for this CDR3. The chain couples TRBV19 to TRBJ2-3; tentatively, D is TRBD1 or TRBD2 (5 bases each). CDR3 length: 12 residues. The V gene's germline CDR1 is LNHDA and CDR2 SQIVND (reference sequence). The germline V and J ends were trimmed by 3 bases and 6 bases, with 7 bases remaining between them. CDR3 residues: CASSMGRDTQYF. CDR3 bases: TGTGCCAGTAGTATGGGACGCGATACGCAGTATTTT.